This T cell receptor beta chain was retrieved from a study of human T cells and chemical hapten exposure (dated by TCRdb to about 2021). Background for the entire study: The libraries were sequenced as a pool, and the TCR yield per sample differed mostly because of small variations in library volumes within the pool. Both TCR alpha and TCR beta chains were sequenced from each blood RNA sample. The study tracked peripheral blood TCR repertoire changes in vivo during primary and secondary sensitization to the hapten diphenylcyclopropenone (DPC) in alopecia patients. Overall results and qualifications from the work: The number of TCRs above 1 in 1000 frequency did not change with DPC sensitization; there was no evidence of global repertoire structure alterations. Repeated subsampling changed both the strength of the expansion versus patch-test correlation and the threshold at which the correlation became significant.

Its CDR3 holds 14 amino acids, cysteine through phenylalanine. This entry keeps only the CDR3 DNA: 42 bases, framed from base 1. V was cut back by 7 bases and J by 2 bases, leaving a gap of 13 bases between them. CDR1 and CDR2 are drawn from the germline V gene: MGHDK, SYGVNS. Library creation used RACE. TCRdb records NextSeq 500 as the sequencer. During library preparation, unique molecular identifiers were attached to individual cDNA molecules so that TCRs could be counted quantitatively and reproducibly. The original methods were these. The median number of TCRs per sample was roughly 100,000, ranging from 23,224 to 690,600. The Decombinator software suite was used to annotate the V, J and CDR3 of the TCR reads. For PS versus PT1 abundance plots, all samples were subsampled to the same number of TCRs (28,000). TCRs were defined as expanded if absent before sensitization and observed at least eight times at the 2-week time point. Clones were called with MiXCR by TCRdb after fastp trimmed the public reads at Q25, and only in-frame beta chains were retained. Identical CDR3 protein sequences are pooled into one entry, listed with their most common genes and DNA. For this entry, the V and J calls and clone size follow TCRdb and not the study's own pipeline. This sample gives approximately 34,000 distinct CDR3 sequences in total; roughly 5.5% of them show up just once. Together, the top ten hold roughly 13% of the sample.

What this sample's time point label stands for: healthy volunteer bleed at 6 weeks. Unfractionated whole blood was collected in Tempus Blood RNA tubes, and total RNA was extracted from that blood. A handful of healthy volunteers were used as TCR sequencing controls and were bled at day 0, 2 weeks and 6 weeks. This clonotype was picked up many times. This clone's antigen is unknown. Base-call qualities are not available, and no considerably larger clone is one nucleotide away. This receptor was taken from a human donor in good health. Some clones in this sample may be carry-over from other donors' samples. Sequences were obtained from whole blood. The V gene is TRBV25-1 and the J gene is TRBJ2-3, with the D gene too uncertain to name. The CDR3: CASTKTGFTDTQYF. The sequenced DNA is TGTGCCAGCACCAAGACCGGGTTCACAGATACGCAGTATTTT.